This T cell receptor (beta chain) originates from a study of shared clonotypes between healthy human individuals. Study-wide findings and caveats: With several donors compared, 4.5% to 6.5% of naive CD4 clonotypes were shared. Against clonotypes common to all four donors, non-shared ones had lower generation probabilities.

Only Caucasian adults living in Nashville, Tennessee made up the donor group. As for this clone: Its antigen is unidentified.

The CDR3 extends over 15 amino acids. V lost 1 base and J lost 5; bases outside the gene matches: 4. Germline V gives CDR1 GTSNPN, CDR2 SVGIG (reference sequence). Data came from immunoSEQ multiplex PCR; TCRdb stores just in-frame clones and leaves some out. The data hold about 1 million clones, with 65% to 75% observed a single time. The V gene is TRBV30, the J gene TRBJ2-5; 13 positions agree with TRBD2. The sequencing input was memory CD4+ T cells sorted from blood. Indicated subset: CD45RA-negative fraction. This TCR was sampled from a man younger than 30 in good health. The CDR3 region has the DNA TGTGCCTGGAGTGAGACTAGCGGGGGGCGGGAGACCCAGTACTTC. Protein product: CAWSETSGGRETQYF.